Listed below are T cell receptor beta chains from one sample, sequenced in a study of T cells after posttransplantation cyclophosphamide. The method was immunoSEQ multiplex PCR; TCRdb's version includes in-frame clones alone and lacks a portion of them. The sample contains tens of thousands of clones, 85% to 90% of which appear only once. The specimen was PBMCs, collected after allogeneic stem cell transplant with posttransplant cyclophosphamide. The source of these receptors is a female patient between 25 and 45 years old who received an allogeneic stem cell transplant from an unrelated donor, was CMV-positive, and had no GVHD. The graft donor may have contributed some T cells. Both conserved end residues are part of each CDR3. A D gene is named only where the DNA matches it firmly. Size tells how often a clone was seen (once, few, many) or the class of an expanded clone, and some rows leave it out.

clone_size,v_call,j_call,d_call,cdr3_nt,cdr3_aa
.,TRBV19,TRBJ2-5,.,TGTGCCAGTAGTATAGCAACCCCACAGGGAGTACAGACCCAGTACTTC,CASSIATPQGVQTQYF
once,TRBV19,TRBJ2-6,.,TGTGCCAGTTCAACCCCCGGCTCTGGGGCCAACGTCCTGACTTTC,CASSTPGSGANVLTF
.,TRBV6-5,TRBJ2-1,.,TGTGCCAGCAGTTACTCCCCCGCCTACAATGAGCAGTTCTTC,CASSYSPAYNEQFF
.,TRBV28,TRBJ2-5,TRBD1,TGTGCCAGCAGTCCAAGAGGGACAGCGGAGCAAGAGACCCAGTACTTC,CASSPRGTAEQETQYF
.,TRBV7-2,TRBJ1-4,.,TGTGCCAGCAGCCGACAGGTTGCAACTAATGAAAAACTGTTTTTT,CASSRQVATNEKLFF
.,TRBV7-6,TRBJ2-5,.,TGTGCCAGCAGCTTAGTGGGCAGGCAAGAGACCCAGTACTTC,CASSLVGRQETQYF
.,TRBV27,TRBJ2-1,TRBD1,TGTGCCAGCAGTATAGACAGGGGGCGTGTTGAGCAGTTCTTC,CASSIDRGRVEQFF
.,TRBV6-5,TRBJ1-5,TRBD1,TGTGCCAGCAGTCACCTGGACAGGAGGGATCAGCCCCAGCATTTT,CASSHLDRRDQPQHF
.,TRBV5-1,TRBJ2-3,TRBD1,TGCGCCAGCGGACGGACAGGACCCACAGATACGCAGTATTTT,CASGRTGPTDTQYF
.,TRBV5-1,TRBJ1-1,.,TGCGCCAGCAGCTTGGTTGGGGGCAACACTGAAGCTTTCTTT,CASSLVGGNTEAFF
.,TRBV7-2,TRBJ1-4,.,TGTGCCAGCAGACGGGACACCTATAATGAAAAACTGTTTTTT,CASRRDTYNEKLFF
.,TRBV7-2,TRBJ2-2,TRBD1,TGTGCCAGCAGCGCAGACAGGGGGCAGGACGGGGAGCTGTTTTTT,CASSADRGQDGELFF
.,TRBV7-9,TRBJ2-7,.,TGTGCCAGCAGCTTAGTACAGGGCGTGTACGAGCAGTACTTC,CASSLVQGVYEQYF
once,TRBV5-1,TRBJ2-6,.,TGCGCCAGCAGCCATGACAGTAGGTCTGGGGCCAACGTCCTGACTTTC,CASSHDSRSGANVLTF
few,TRBV5-5,TRBJ1-3,.,TGTGCCAGCAGCTTGGTGGGCCGAAGCTCTGGAAACACCATATATTTT,CASSLVGRSSGNTIYF
.,TRBV19,TRBJ2-1,TRBD2,TGTGCCAGTAGTATTTCTCGAAGTAGCGGGGGAATCTACAATGAGCAGTTCTTC,CASSISRSSGGIYNEQFF
.,TRBV28,TRBJ2-7,.,TGTGCCAGCAGTTCTTCCGGACTCAAAACCTACGAGCAGTACTTC,CASSSSGLKTYEQYF
once,TRBV14,TRBJ2-3,.,TGTGCCAGCAGCCAAGGTCCGATTATCGGGCAGTATTTT,CASSQGPIIGQYF
.,TRBV6-5,TRBJ2-1,.,TGTGCCAGCAGTGAACTGAATCTTTTTGAGCAGTTCTTC,CASSELNLFEQFF
.,TRBV5-1,TRBJ2-3,TRBD1,TGCGCCAGCAGCCTCCAAGGACAGGGTGCGGATACGCAGTATTTT,CASSLQGQGADTQYF
.,TRBV9,TRBJ2-1,TRBD2,TGTGCCAGCAGCGTAGGGGCTAGCGGGGTCGAGCAGTTCTTC,CASSVGASGVEQFF
few,TRBV14,TRBJ1-4,TRBD1,TGTGCCAGCAGCCTCGGGACAGGATATGGACTGTTTTTT,CASSLGTGYGLFF
.,TRBV5-6,TRBJ1-1,.,TGTGCCAGCAGCTTGGGGGGGCACACTGAAGCTTTCTTT,CASSLGGHTEAFF
.,TRBV5-1,TRBJ1-4,.,TGCGCCAGCAGCTTGTTGGGGGAGGCTAATGAAAAACTGTTTTTT,CASSLLGEANEKLFF
.,TRBV7-2,TRBJ2-7,.,TGTGCCAGCAGCTTATTCTCCTCCTACGAGCAGTACTTC,CASSLFSSYEQYF
.,TRBV19,TRBJ1-4,.,TGTGCCAGTAGTAACTCGGACAGCCTGAATGAAAAACTGTTTTTT,CASSNSDSLNEKLFF
.,TRBV27,TRBJ2-5,TRBD2,TGTGCCAGCAGCCCCGGACTAGCGACCCGGATGGCCCAGTACTTC,CASSPGLATRMAQYF
few,TRBV9,TRBJ1-1,.,TGTGCCAGCAGCGGAGCACCTAACACTGAAGCTTTCTTT,CASSGAPNTEAFF
once,TRBV30,TRBJ1-6,.,TGTGCCTGGAGGGGTTCAGGGTTTTTTCATTCACCCCTCCACTTT,CAWRGSGFFHSPLHF
once,TRBV27,TRBJ2-5,TRBD2,TGTGCCAGCAGAAAACGCCCCGGGACTAGCGGAGAGACCCAGTACTTC,CASRKRPGTSGETQYF
.,TRBV28,TRBJ2-7,TRBD2,TGTGCCAGTTACCCGGGGGGGGTGGGCGAGCAGTACTTC,CASYPGGVGEQYF
.,TRBV19,TRBJ2-2,TRBD2,TGTGCCAGTAGCCCGGGACTAACGAACACCGGGGAGCTGTTTTTT,CASSPGLTNTGELFF
.,TRBV19,TRBJ1-2,TRBD1,TGTGCCAGTAGTGCCAGGGGGCTTACCGGCTACACCTTC,CASSARGLTGYTF
.,TRBV4-1,TRBJ2-2,TRBD2,TGCGCCAGCAGCCACCGGACTAGCGGGAACACCGGGGAGCTGTTTTTT,CASSHRTSGNTGELFF
.,TRBV29-1,TRBJ2-5,TRBD2,TGCAGCGTTCTAGGTTTGACTAGCGGGGCCCAAGAGACCCAGTACTTC,CSVLGLTSGAQETQYF
.,TRBV9,TRBJ2-1,TRBD1,TGTGCCAGCAGCGTAGCTACAGGGGACGGGCGGGATGAGCAGTTCTTC,CASSVATGDGRDEQFF
.,TRBV6-5,TRBJ2-7,.,TGTGCCAGCAGTCGGGGTAGCTCCTACGAGCAGTACTTC,CASSRGSSYEQYF
.,TRBV19,TRBJ1-5,TRBD1,TGTGCCAGTAGTATAGTAGGACAGGTCTATAGCAATCAGCCCCAGCATTTT,CASSIVGQVYSNQPQHF
.,TRBV9,TRBJ2-3,.,TGTGCCAGCAGCGTCCACACAGATACGCAGTATTTT,CASSVHTDTQYF
.,TRBV28,TRBJ2-3,.,TGTGCCAGCAGCCGCAGAGGATCTGGCACAGATACGCAGTATTTT,CASSRRGSGTDTQYF
once,TRBV4-3,TRBJ2-7,TRBD1,TGCGCCAGCAGCCCGGGGACAGGGGGTAGGTACGAGCAGTACTTC,CASSPGTGGRYEQYF
.,TRBV19,TRBJ2-2,TRBD1,TGTGCCAGTAGTATTAACGGACAGGGGGCCACCGGGGAGCTGTTTTTT,CASSINGQGATGELFF
.,TRBV28,TRBJ1-1,.,TGTGCCAGCAGTTCACAGGACCTTTTCAACACTGAAGCTTTCTTT,CASSSQDLFNTEAFF
.,TRBV19,TRBJ1-5,.,TGTGCCAGTAGTTTAAGCCCCTATAGCAATCAGCCCCAGCATTTT,CASSLSPYSNQPQHF
.,TRBV10-1,TRBJ2-1,.,TGCGCCAGCAGTGACATTAGTAACTACAATGAGCAGTTCTTC,CASSDISNYNEQFF
few,TRBV6-1,TRBJ1-2,TRBD1,TGTGCCAGCAGACCGGGACAGGGTTGGGGCTACACCTTC,CASRPGQGWGYTF
.,TRBV7-8,TRBJ1-1,.,TGTGCCAGCAGCTTAGTCTTTTTGAACACTGAAGCTTTCTTT,CASSLVFLNTEAFF
.,TRBV15,TRBJ2-1,.,TGTGCCACCAGCAGAACAAACAATGAGCAGTTCTTC,CATSRTNNEQFF
.,TRBV5-6,TRBJ1-1,.,TGTGCCAGCGGGACACAGAACACTGAAGCTTTCTTT,CASGTQNTEAFF
.,TRBV6-1,TRBJ2-7,.,TGTGCCAGCGGCAGGGGCCAAACCTACGAGCAGTACTTC,CASGRGQTYEQYF
.,TRBV5-1,TRBJ1-6,TRBD1,TGCGCCAGCAGCTTGGGTGGGACAGGGGCGGCTAATTCACCCCTCCACTTT,CASSLGGTGAANSPLHF
.,TRBV12-5,TRBJ1-1,.,TGTGCTAGTGGTTTGGCACTTGGCACTGAAGCTTTCTTT,CASGLALGTEAFF